The rows below give T cell receptor beta chains drawn from one sample of a study of T cells after yellow fever vaccination. In TCRdb, the 5' RACE reads were re-called with MiXCR into one record per CDR3 protein. The data hold some 500,000 distinct CDR3 sequences, with roughly 13% observed a single time. The sample in question was PBMCs, obtained on the day of the yellow fever booster vaccination. The receptors shown here come from a man younger than 40 who received the YFV17D yellow fever vaccine. CDR3s include the opening cysteine and the closing phenylalanine or tryptophan. D genes are given only for firm matches.

j_call,cdr3_length,v_call,d_call,cdr3_aa
TRBJ2-1,12,TRBV24-1,-,CATSDLTGEQFF
TRBJ1-2,15,TRBV28,-,CASSLSRDGGRGYTF
TRBJ2-4,16,TRBV5-4,TRBD2,CASSMGASGSSYIQYF
TRBJ2-7,15,TRBV27,-,CASSPRQRLAYEQYF
TRBJ2-7,13,TRBV20-1,TRBD2,CSASGTSGSGQYF
TRBJ1-1,12,TRBV5-1,-,CASSKGNTEAFF
TRBJ2-7,15,TRBV30,-,CAWERRGPRALEQYF
TRBJ2-5,15,TRBV6-1,-,CASREDRRVQETQYF
TRBJ1-6,15,TRBV7-2,TRBD1,CASSSYRGSLSPLHF
TRBJ1-6,13,TRBV7-2,-,CASNKGEGSPLHF
TRBJ2-3,15,TRBV7-8,-,CASSRRPGETDTQYF
TRBJ2-2,16,TRBV27,TRBD2,CASSLFAGVRTGELFF
TRBJ2-1,16,TRBV14,-,CASSQGTHSSYNEQFF
TRBJ2-7,14,TRBV5-1,-,CASSLVSAGNEQYF
TRBJ2-7,13,TRBV24-1,-,CATGNRDSYEQYF
TRBJ1-4,14,TRBV2,-,CASSEMGYGEKLFF
TRBJ1-5,15,TRBV10-3,-,CAISESGEALGPQHF